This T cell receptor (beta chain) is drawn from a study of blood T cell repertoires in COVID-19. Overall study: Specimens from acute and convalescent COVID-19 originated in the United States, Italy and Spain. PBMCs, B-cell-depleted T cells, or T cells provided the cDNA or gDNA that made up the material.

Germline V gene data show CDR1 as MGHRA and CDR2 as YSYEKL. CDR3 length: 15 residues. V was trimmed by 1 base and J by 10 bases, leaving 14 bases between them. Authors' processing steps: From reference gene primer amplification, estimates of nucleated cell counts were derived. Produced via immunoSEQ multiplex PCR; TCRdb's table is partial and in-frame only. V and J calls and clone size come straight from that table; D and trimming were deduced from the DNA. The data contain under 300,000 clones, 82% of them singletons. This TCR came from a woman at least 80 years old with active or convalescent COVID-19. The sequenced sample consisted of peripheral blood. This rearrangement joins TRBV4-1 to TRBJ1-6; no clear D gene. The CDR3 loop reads CASSQASGGFSPLHF. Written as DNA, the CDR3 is TGCGCCAGCAGCCAAGCCAGTGGCGGCTTCTCACCCCTCCACTTT.